Following are 24 T cell receptor beta chains from one sample sequenced in a study of T cells in Graves' hyperthyroidism and ophthalmopathy. Amplified TCR beta CDR3 regions came from RNA transcripts. With the HTBI primer set, the TCR CDR3 went through a first round of RT-PCR. TCRdb re-derived calls from the multiplex PCR reads in MiXCR, one entry per CDR3 protein. The profile shows about 200,000 distinct CDR3 sequences, about a sixth of them singletons. Input material: blood. The receptors were sampled from a woman aged 45-59 years with Graves' hyperthyroidism.

This clonotype was detected ten times or more. The chain couples TRBV30 to TRBJ1-1, with D perhaps matching TRBD1 (6 bases). CDR3 length: 15 amino acids. The V gene's germline CDR1 is GTSNPN and CDR2 SVGIG (reference sequence). Trimming took 0 bases from V and 6 from J, leaving 17 bases between them. The CDR3 is CAWSVRGALVAEAFF. CDR3 DNA: TGTGCCTGGAGTGTACGGGGGGCGCTTGTCGCTGAAGCTTTCTTT.

This clonotype was counted only a few times. This chain uses TRBV6-5 with TRBJ1-2, with D possibly TRBD1 on 6 matching bases. Deletions cut 2 bases from V and 4 bases from J, with 11 bases between. The V gene's germline CDR1 is MNHEY and CDR2 SVGAGI. The CDR3 has 14 amino acids. CDR3 sequence reads: CASSYRGGTYGYTF. The CDR3, as DNA: TGTGCCAGCAGTTACAGAGGGGGAACCTATGGCTACACCTTC.

Remarks on this clonotype: Possible read error: a much larger clone is one base away. V and J are TRBV5-8 and TRBJ1-5; a weak D match, TRBD1 (5 bases). Trimming removed 7 bases at V and 6 bases at J, with 14 bases between. The germline CDR1 and CDR2 sequences are SGHTS and YDEGEE. The CDR3 is made up of 13 amino acids. CDR3 DNA: TGTGCCAGCGGGAAACGGGGCTCTCAGCCCCAGCATTTT. This gives the protein CASGKRGSQPQHF.

The chain recombines TRBV3-1 with TRBJ2-7, with no clear D. The CDR3 covers 14 residues. CDR1 is LGHDT, CDR2 YNNKEL, per germline (reference sequence). Trimming removed 1 base at V and 7 bases at J, with 14 bases between. The CDR3 loop reads CASSQVFGLQEQYF. CDR3 nucleotide sequence: TGTGCCAGCAGCCAAGTGTTCGGGCTTCAGGAGCAGTACTTC.

This clonotype has at least ten counts. The rearrangement links TRBV9 to TRBJ2-1; D not resolved. The V end lost 4 bases, the J end lost 8 bases, and 22 bases lay between the germline ends. The germline V gene has CDR1 SGDLS and CDR2 YYNGEE. The CDR3 runs 16 residues. CDR3 DNA: TGTGCCAGCAGCCCGAGACTTAGTGGCAGAGGCGATGAGCAGTTCTTC. Residues: CASSPRLSGRGDEQFF. The entire variable domain, with the rest obtained from reference TRBV9 and TRBJ2-1, is as follows: DSGVTQTPKHLITATGQRVTLRCSPRSGDLSVYWYQQSLDQGLQFLIQYYNGEERAKGNILERFSAQQFPDLHSELNLSSLELGDSALYFCASSPRLSGRGDEQFFGPGTRLTVL.

This clonotype showed up many times. CDR3 nucleotide sequence: TGTGCCAGTGGACTAGCGGGAGGCACCCAGTACTTC. Protein sequence: CASGLAGGTQYF. This rearrangement joins TRBV6-1 to TRBJ2-5, with 14 bases matching TRBD2. The germline gives CDR1 MNHNS, CDR2 SASEGT. The CDR3 contains 12 residues. The ends lost 9 bases at V and 8 bases at J; junction bases unmatched: 2.

The chain uses TRBV7-8 and TRBJ2-7, with TRBD2 matching 11 bases. Germline-derived CDR1 and CDR2 are SGHVS and FQNEAQ. The V gene end was trimmed by 2 bases and the J gene end by 5 bases; junction bases not matched to a gene: 8. CDR3 size: 16 residues. As DNA, the CDR3 is TGTGCCAGCAGCTTACCGACTAGCGGGACTGGGCACGAGCAGTACTTC. Translating gives CASSLPTSGTGHEQYF.

The table lists this clonotype with many counts. V is TRBV28 and J is TRBJ1-3; possible D gene TRBD1, 5 bases. Germline V CDR1 and CDR2: MDHEN, SYDVKM. This CDR3 has 16 amino acids. With 8 bases removed from V and 0 bases from J, the gap between germline ends came to 17 bases. This chain's CDR3 is CASVPGGVLSGNTIYF. Written as DNA, the CDR3 is TGTGCCAGCGTCCCTGGGGGAGTCCTCTCTGGAAACACCATATATTTT. Combining the CDR3 with reference TRBV28 and TRBJ1-3 gives the whole variable domain DVKVTQSSRYLVKRTGEKVFLECVQDMDHENMFWYRQDPGLGLRLIYFSYDVKMKEKGDIPEGYSVSREKKERFSLILESASTNQTSMYLCASVPGGVLSGNTIYFGEGSWLTVV.

This clonotype was observed many times. The rearrangement links TRBV5-1 to TRBJ1-1, with unresolved D. CDR3 length equals 13 residues. Germline CDR1 and CDR2: SGHRS and YFSETQ. V was cut by 7 bases and J by 0 bases, with 10 bases left in between. CDR3 sequence: CASQETLNTEAFF. The CDR3 nucleotides read TGCGCCAGCCAGGAGACACTGAACACTGAAGCTTTCTTT.

This clonotype occurred many times. CDR3 sequence reads: CASSERRSTDTQYF. DNA of the CDR3: TGCGCCAGCAGTGAGCGGAGAAGCACAGATACGCAGTATTTT. This sequence joins TRBV10-1 and TRBJ2-3; D ambiguous. Per the germline V gene, CDR1 is WNHNN and CDR2 is SYGVQD (reference sequence). The CDR3 contains 14 residues. V was cut by 2 bases and J by 0 bases, with 6 bases left in between.

This clonotype was seen a single time. The chain uses TRBV5-1 and TRBJ2-1; 14 positions agree with TRBD2. Looked up from germline, CDR1 is SGHRS and CDR2 is YFSETQ. Unmatched junction bases numbered 2, after V lost 0 bases and J lost 0 bases. The CDR3 length is 18 residues. CDR3 sequence reads: CASSLGGTSGSSYNEQFF. CDR3 bases: TGCGCCAGCAGCTTGGGGGGGACTAGCGGGAGCTCCTACAATGAGCAGTTCTTC.

This clonotype was counted ten times or more. The V gene is TRBV7-9, the J gene TRBJ2-7; TRBD1 is a possible D gene (6 bases). Germline V gene data show CDR1 as SEHNR and CDR2 as FQNEAQ (reference sequence). The CDR3 contains 13 residues. V was clipped by 5 bases and J by 1 base, with 9 bases between them. In DNA form, the CDR3 reads TGTGCCAGCAGCATGACAGGATCCTACGAGCAGTACTTC. It is translated as CASSMTGSYEQYF.

At least ten counts were recorded for this clonotype. V and J are TRBV19 and TRBJ2-7; 8 positions agree with TRBD1. The CDR3 has 17 residues. CDR1 is LNHDA, CDR2 SQIVND, per germline (reference sequence). J lost 1 base, V lost 2 bases, and 10 bases had no gene match. For the CDR3, the DNA is TGTGCCAGTAGTATATTTGGGTTGAGACAGGGGTCCTACGAGCAGTACTTC. This gives the protein CASSIFGLRQGSYEQYF.

Comment on this clonotype: This may be a read error: a much more frequent sequence differs by one nucleotide. The chain has TRBV18 and TRBJ2-2; D call uncertain. CDR3 length: 14 residues. Germline assignment: CDR1 KGHSH and CDR2 LQKENI. This CDR3 is CASSPEAVTEELFF. CDR3 coding DNA: TGTGCCAGCTCACCAGAGGCGGTAACCGAGGAGCTGTTTTTT.

This clonotype has at least ten counts. This chain connects TRBV11-2 to TRBJ2-1, with TRBD2 matching over 8 bases. V was pared by 1 base and J by 6 bases, with 8 bases of the junction left unmatched. Germline V gene data show CDR1 as SGHAT and CDR2 as FQNNGV. The CDR3 totals 16 residues. The CDR3 DNA reads as TGTGCCAGCAGCTTAGGAAGTCTAGCGGGTTCCAATGAGCAGTTCTTC. It codes for CASSLGSLAGSNEQFF. The variable domain in full, completed from reference TRBV11-2 and TRBJ2-1, reads EAGVAQSPRYKIIEKRQSVAFWCNPISGHATLYWYQQILGQGPKLLIQFQNNGVVDDSQLPKDRFSAERLKGVDSTLKIQPAKLEDSAVYLCASSLGSLAGSNEQFFGPGTRLTVL.

This chain joins TRBV6-5 and TRBJ2-3, with D tentatively TRBD2 (5 bases). This CDR3 has 16 residues. Trimming removed 0 bases at V and 2 bases at J, with 12 bases between. Germline V gene data show CDR1 as MNHEY and CDR2 as SVGAGI. The CDR3 nucleotides are TGTGCCAGCAGTTACTCGGGGTCGGGGTACACAGATACGCAGTATTTT. This encodes CASSYSGSGYTDTQYF.

Many counts were recorded for this clonotype. The chain couples TRBV5-1 to TRBJ1-4; D possibly corresponds to TRBD1 (5 bases). The CDR3 loop spans 15 amino acids. Per the germline V gene, CDR1 is SGHRS and CDR2 is YFSETQ. Trimming removed 1 base at V and 7 bases at J, with 14 bases between. The CDR3 region is CASSLRAGSGEKLFF. CDR3 sequence (DNA): TGCGCCAGCAGCTTGAGGGCAGGGTCGGGTGAAAAACTGTTTTTT.

This clonotype was seen at least ten times. The CDR3 reads CASSPLQTGPEAFF. DNA for the CDR3: TGTGCCAGCAGCCCTTTACAGACGGGTCCTGAAGCTTTCTTT. The chain joins TRBV3-1 to TRBJ1-1, with D uncertain. The CDR3 is made up of 14 amino acids. Germline CDR1 and CDR2: LGHDT and YNNKEL (reference sequence). Trimming removed 4 bases at V and 6 bases at J, with 15 bases between.

V and J are TRBV2 and TRBJ1-5, with D uncertain. The CDR3 runs 15 residues. V dropped 5 bases and J dropped 2 bases, with 13 bases sitting between them. Germline V gives CDR1 SNHLY, CDR2 FYNNEI. The CDR3 DNA is TGTGCCAGCAGTACCACCCGGGGAGGCAATCAGCCCCAGCATTTT. It translates to CASSTTRGGNQPQHF. Full variable domain (outside the CDR3, taken from reference TRBV2 and TRBJ1-5): EPEVTQTPSHQVTQMGQEVILRCVPISNHLYFYWYRQILGQKVEFLVSFYNNEISEKSEIFDDQFSVERPDGSNFTLKIRSTKLEDSAMYFCASSTTRGGNQPQHFGDGTRLSIL.

The sample holds many counts of this clonotype. The chain combines TRBV7-2 with TRBJ2-7; D tentatively fits TRBD1 or TRBD2 (5 bases each). The germline CDR1 and CDR2 sequences are SGHTA and FQGNSA. CDR3 length: 15 amino acids. V lost 1 base to trimming and J lost 1 base, with 11 bases between them. The CDR3 nucleotides are TGTGCCAGCAGCTTAGAGCGTGGGGGATCCTACGAGCAGTACTTC. Amino acid sequence: CASSLERGGSYEQYF.

This clonotype has more than one count but fewer than ten. The chain recombines TRBV4-1 with TRBJ2-7; no clear D. The germline CDR1 and CDR2 sequences are MGHRA and YSYEKL. CDR3 length: 15 residues. V lost 4 bases and J lost 3, with 16 bases in between. This CDR3 reads CASSPKMQADYEQYF. The CDR3, as DNA: TGCGCCAGCAGCCCTAAGATGCAGGCCGACTACGAGCAGTACTTC.

In its sample, this clonotype was seen a few times. The genes are TRBV2 and TRBJ2-5; 10 positions agree with TRBD2. This CDR3 has 17 residues. CDR1 and CDR2 (germline): SNHLY, FYNNEI. Unmatched junction bases numbered 10, after V lost 3 bases and J lost 3 bases. CDR3 region: CASSDQASGRFEETQYF. The CDR3 DNA sequence: TGTGCCAGCAGTGACCAAGCTAGCGGGAGATTCGAAGAGACCCAGTACTTC.

This clonotype was counted many times. The chain uses TRBV30 and TRBJ2-3; D is undetermined. This CDR3 has 15 residues. Per the germline V gene, CDR1 is GTSNPN and CDR2 is SVGIG (reference sequence). Deletions cut 0 bases from V and 0 bases from J, with 10 bases between. CDR3 sequence reads: CAWSVPVGSTDTQYF. CDR3 in DNA: TGTGCCTGGAGTGTACCGGTGGGTAGCACAGATACGCAGTATTTT.

The V gene is TRBV3-1, the J gene TRBJ2-1; possibly TRBD1 or TRBD2 for D (5 bases each). In germline, CDR1 is LGHDT, CDR2 YNNKEL (reference sequence). The CDR3 totals 14 residues. Trimming left V 8 bases short and J 4 bases short, with 15 bases between. The CDR3 DNA reads as TGTGCCAGCTCCCCCGGGGCAGCATACAATGAGCAGTTCTTC. Translating it yields CASSPGAAYNEQFF.